The rows below give T cell receptor beta chains drawn from one sample of a study of shared clonotypes between healthy human individuals. Method: immunoSEQ multiplex PCR; TCRdb's copy keeps in-frame clones and lacks some. This table holds about 2 million clones, roughly 95% found once. The sequenced material came from naive CD8+ T cells sorted from blood. These receptor sequences come from a man between 18 and 35 years old in good health. CDR3s include the opening cysteine and the closing phenylalanine or tryptophan. A D gene is named only where the DNA matches it firmly.

j_gene: TRBJ1-4; d_gene: .; v_gene: TRBV4-1; CDR3aa: CASSQVLGGLDEKLFF
j_gene: TRBJ1-1; d_gene: .; v_gene: TRBV30; CDR3aa: CAWSVDSHEAFF
j_gene: TRBJ1-2; d_gene: TRBD1; v_gene: TRBV28; CDR3aa: CASSNPGQGLFSYGYTF
j_gene: TRBJ2-7; d_gene: .; v_gene: TRBV4-3; CDR3aa: CASSQRYGGQLYEQYF
j_gene: TRBJ2-7; d_gene: TRBD1; v_gene: TRBV4-1; CDR3aa: CASSPGGTGGEYEQYF
j_gene: TRBJ2-7; d_gene: TRBD1; v_gene: TRBV29-1; CDR3aa: CSVVQGATGEQYF
j_gene: TRBJ2-1; d_gene: .; v_gene: TRBV7-9; CDR3aa: CASSPLTGTYNEQFF
j_gene: TRBJ2-3; d_gene: .; v_gene: TRBV5-1; CDR3aa: CASSLGHSSTDTQYF
j_gene: TRBJ2-7; d_gene: TRBD1; v_gene: TRBV28; CDR3aa: CASSFGTGVREQYF
j_gene: TRBJ2-5; d_gene: .; v_gene: TRBV9; CDR3aa: CASSVDVVGGQETQYF
j_gene: TRBJ2-1; d_gene: TRBD2; v_gene: TRBV7-9; CDR3aa: CASSSRTGASGGKFF
j_gene: TRBJ2-7; d_gene: .; v_gene: TRBV13; CDR3aa: CASSLADGDYEQYF
j_gene: TRBJ2-3; d_gene: .; v_gene: TRBV2; CDR3aa: CASSDRGARTDTQYF
j_gene: TRBJ2-5; d_gene: .; v_gene: TRBV5-4; CDR3aa: CASSSRGGNQETQYF
j_gene: TRBJ2-3; d_gene: TRBD2; v_gene: TRBV15; CDR3aa: CATSRVAGATDTQYF
j_gene: TRBJ1-1; d_gene: .; v_gene: TRBV10-3; CDR3aa: CAISHRETVTEAFF
j_gene: TRBJ1-1; d_gene: .; v_gene: TRBV5-4; CDR3aa: CASSLWGGNTEAFF
j_gene: TRBJ2-1; d_gene: TRBD2; v_gene: TRBV29-1; CDR3aa: CSAGPHTGGDEQFF
j_gene: TRBJ1-5; d_gene: .; v_gene: TRBV19; CDR3aa: CASSRVSGPNQPQHF
j_gene: TRBJ1-2; d_gene: .; v_gene: TRBV14; CDR3aa: CASSQETAYGYTF
j_gene: TRBJ1-6; d_gene: .; v_gene: TRBV2; CDR3aa: CASSEGDGGNSPLHF
j_gene: TRBJ2-3; d_gene: .; v_gene: TRBV7-9; CDR3aa: CASSPKTGPNTDTQYF
j_gene: TRBJ2-1; d_gene: TRBD2; v_gene: TRBV27; CDR3aa: CASSTSGSSYNEQFF
j_gene: TRBJ2-7; d_gene: .; v_gene: TRBV27; CDR3aa: CASSWGYEQYF
j_gene: TRBJ2-7; d_gene: .; v_gene: TRBV5-4; CDR3aa: CASSWDFHEQYF
j_gene: TRBJ1-1; d_gene: .; v_gene: TRBV6-6; CDR3aa: CASTKEVDMNTEAFF
j_gene: TRBJ1-4; d_gene: .; v_gene: TRBV5-1; CDR3aa: CASSSGTGNEKLFF
j_gene: TRBJ2-5; d_gene: TRBD1; v_gene: TRBV30; CDR3aa: CAWDTGTAVETQYF
j_gene: TRBJ2-2; d_gene: TRBD2; v_gene: TRBV4-3; CDR3aa: CASSLGTSGSLHGELFF